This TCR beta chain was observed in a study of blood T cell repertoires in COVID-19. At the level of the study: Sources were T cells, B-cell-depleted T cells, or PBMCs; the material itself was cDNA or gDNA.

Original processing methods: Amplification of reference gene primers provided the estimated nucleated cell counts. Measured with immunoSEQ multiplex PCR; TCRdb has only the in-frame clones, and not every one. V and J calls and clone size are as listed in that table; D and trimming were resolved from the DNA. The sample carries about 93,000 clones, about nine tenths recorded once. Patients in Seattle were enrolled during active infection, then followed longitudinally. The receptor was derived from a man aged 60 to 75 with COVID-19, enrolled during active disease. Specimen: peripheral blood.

In DNA, the CDR3 is TGTGCCATCTCCGGGACAGGGGAACACAATGAGCAGTTCTTC. It encodes CAISGTGEHNEQFF. This chain uses TRBV10-3 with TRBJ2-1; 10 bases match TRBD1. Trimming cost V 8 bases and J 5 bases; bases outside gene matches: 6. Germline-derived CDR1 and CDR2 are ENHRY and SYGVKD. The length of the CDR3 is 14 residues.